Presented here are 32 T cell receptor beta chains from one specimen sequenced in a study of cytomegalovirus exposure and HLA in healthy donors. Primers for the PCR totalled 60 Vbeta and 13 Jbeta. Some clones are missing from TCRdb's copy, which holds only in-frame ones; the method was immunoSEQ multiplex PCR. This table holds about 190,000 clones, 87% found once. Sequenced input: PBMCs. The receptors were gathered from a man aged 25 to 40 in good health and CMV-seronegative.

This chain joins TRBV27 and TRBJ2-5; possible D gene TRBD1, 7 bases. Deletions cut 5 bases from V and 5 bases from J, with 27 bases between. The CDR3 is made up of 18 amino acids. Germline V gives CDR1 MNHEY, CDR2 SMNVEV (reference sequence). CDR3 amino acids: CASSKEIGLTGVGETQYF. The CDR3 DNA is TGTGCCAGCAGTAAAGAAATAGGACTAACAGGGGTCGGGGAGACCCAGTACTTC.

J is TRBJ2-5 and V is TRBV28, with 11 nucleotides matching TRBD2. V was pared by 3 bases and J by 4 bases, with 1 base of the junction left unmatched. This CDR3 region has 14 residues. Germline V gene lookup returns CDR1 MDHEN and CDR2 SYDVKM. This CDR3 reads CASSLGLAAETQYF. The CDR3 bases are TGTGCCAGCAGTTTGGGACTAGCGGCAGAGACCCAGTACTTC.

V and J are TRBV28 and TRBJ2-2; D uncertain. Germline V gene sequence: CDR1 MDHEN, CDR2 SYDVKM. Trimming took off 5 bases at V and 6 bases at J, with 7 bases between the two ends. The CDR3 contains 12 residues. The CDR3 spells CASSPYAGELFF. CDR3 nucleotides: TGTGCCAGCAGTCCGTATGCCGGGGAGCTGTTTTTT.

CDR3 loop: CASSFLGGFTGELFF. The CDR3 nucleotides read TGTGCCAGCAGTTTCCTTGGCGGATTCACCGGGGAGCTGTTTTTT. The chain is built from TRBV28 and TRBJ2-2; no clear D gene. Looked up from germline, CDR1 is MDHEN and CDR2 is SYDVKM. Trimming removed 3 bases at V and 4 bases at J, with 12 bases between. The CDR3 runs 15 residues.

The CDR3, as DNA: TGTGCCAGCAGCCCGTCTAGCGGGAGACGATACGAGCAGTACTTC. It codes for CASSPSSGRRYEQYF. This chain links TRBV11-2 with TRBJ2-7; 10 bases agree with TRBD2. After removal of 5 bases from V and 4 bases from J, the junction contained 8 bases not matched to a gene. Per the germline V gene, CDR1 is SGHAT and CDR2 is FQNNGV. CDR3 length equals 15 residues.

This chain links TRBV5-4 with TRBJ2-5; 10 bases match TRBD2. The CDR3 is 18 amino acids. CDR1 is SGHNT and CDR2 is YYREEE in the germline V gene (reference sequence). V trimming: 1 base; J trimming: 1 base; junction bases outside the gene matches: 10. CDR3 amino acids: CASSLSLAGVGGQETQYF. The CDR3 DNA is TGTGCCAGCAGCTTGAGTCTAGCGGGAGTGGGGGGCCAAGAGACCCAGTACTTC.

There are a few counts of this clone. V gene TRBV7-8 combines with J gene TRBJ2-5, with D possibly being TRBD2 (5 bases). Germline V gene sequence: CDR1 SGHVS, CDR2 FQNEAQ. The CDR3 has 12 amino acids. Trimming removed 5 bases from V and 4 bases from J, with 8 bases in between. The CDR3 loop is CASSPRGETQYF. For the CDR3, the DNA is TGTGCCAGCAGCCCTCGGGGAGAGACCCAGTACTTC.

This chain links TRBV18 with TRBJ2-1; TRBD2 matches at 13 bases. Germline V CDR1 and CDR2: KGHSH, LQKENI. The CDR3 is 15 amino acids. V lost 5 bases, J lost 9 bases, and 7 bases stayed unmatched. The CDR3, as DNA: TGTGCCAGCTCAGCCACTAGCGGGAGGGCCGGTGAGCAGTTCTTC. It yields the protein CASSATSGRAGEQFF.

The chain uses TRBV27 and TRBJ2-3; 14 bases align to TRBD2. J was trimmed by 5 bases and V by 3 bases; bases with no gene match: 10. Germline CDR1 is MNHEY and CDR2 is SMNVEV (reference sequence). CDR3 length equals 18 residues. The CDR3 DNA reads as TGTGCCAGCAGTTTGCCGGGACTAGCGGGGGTGGTAAGAGATACGCAGTATTTT. This translates into CASSLPGLAGVVRDTQYF.

The gene calls are TRBV30 and TRBJ2-1, with 7 bases matching TRBD1. CDR3 length: 15 residues. The ends lost 2 bases at V and 0 bases at J; junction bases unmatched: 4. Germline V gene data show CDR1 as GTSNPN and CDR2 as SVGIG (reference sequence). DNA for the CDR3: TGTGCCTGGAGTTGGTCAGGGGGCTCCTACAATGAGCAGTTCTTC. Translated, it gives CAWSWSGGSYNEQFF.

This clone is a singleton in its sample. V usage is TRBV5-4 and J usage is TRBJ1-3; D perhaps matches TRBD1 (5 bases). V dropped 10 bases and J dropped 0 bases, with 17 bases sitting between them. CDR1 SGHNT and CDR2 YYREEE come from the germline V gene (reference sequence). CDR3 length equals 15 residues. CDR3 DNA sequence: TGTGCCGTTTCTTTGGGGGGGGACTCTGGAAACACCATATATTTT. Translated: CAVSLGGDSGNTIYF.

The chain is built from TRBV4-3 and TRBJ2-2; 7 nucleotides line up with TRBD1. Germline assignment: CDR1 LGHNA and CDR2 YSLEER. CDR3 length: 15 amino acids. The junction had 4 bases not matched to a gene; V was cut back by 2 bases and J by 4 bases. CDR3 sequence: CASSQSGQSTGELFF. CDR3 sequence (DNA): TGCGCCAGCAGCCAATCGGGACAGAGCACCGGGGAGCTGTTTTTT.

J is TRBJ1-5 and V is TRBV28; a possible D gene is TRBD1 (6 bases). CDR1 is MDHEN, CDR2 SYDVKM, per germline. V was clipped by 7 bases and J by 0 bases, with 22 bases between them. The CDR3 runs 18 residues. The CDR3 DNA sequence: TGTGCCAGCACGGAAACCCCCGGGACATCTCATAGCAATCAGCCCCAGCATTTT. Translation gives CASTETPGTSHSNQPQHF.

The J gene is TRBJ1-1, the V gene TRBV18, with 12 bases that match TRBD1. Germline V CDR1 and CDR2: KGHSH, LQKENI. Trimming took 4 bases from V and 5 from J; bases not matched to a gene: 11. CDR3 length equals 17 residues. The CDR3 loop is CASSRPGTGGVGTEAFF. The CDR3 DNA sequence: TGTGCCAGCTCACGACCCGGGACAGGGGGCGTTGGTACTGAAGCTTTCTTT.

The rearrangement uses TRBV7-8 and TRBJ1-5; D not resolved. This CDR3 has 14 amino acids. Germline CDR1 SGHVS, CDR2 FQNEAQ. V shed 1 base and J shed 3 bases, with 7 bases lying between them. The CDR3 protein is CASSLELNNQPQHF. The CDR3 DNA reads TGTGCCAGCAGCTTAGAACTGAACAATCAGCCCCAGCATTTT.

The rearrangement joins TRBV18 to TRBJ2-5, with no clear D. CDR1 and CDR2 (germline): KGHSH, LQKENI. V dropped 0 bases and J dropped 1 base, with 3 bases sitting between them. The length of the CDR3 is 13 residues. CDR3 sequence (DNA): TGTGCCAGCTCACCACCCGTCCAAGAGACCCAGTACTTC. Amino acid sequence: CASSPPVQETQYF.

The chain employs TRBV19 and TRBJ1-1, with TRBD1 matching over 7 bases. CDR3 length: 15 amino acids. Germline CDR1 reads LNHDA; CDR2 reads SQIVND (reference sequence). V was clipped by 6 bases and J by 2 bases; unmatched bases: 9. The CDR3 nucleotides read TGTGCCAGTAGAGACTCCGGGACAGCTAACACTGAAGCTTTCTTT. Translating it yields CASRDSGTANTEAFF.

This chain uses TRBV15 with TRBJ2-7; D may be TRBD1 (6 bases). The CDR3 length is 16 residues. CDR1 and CDR2 from the germline V gene are LNHNV and YYDKDF (reference sequence). V lost 0 bases, J lost 3 bases, and 15 bases lay in between. Written as DNA, the CDR3 is TGTGCCACCAGCAGAGATAGAAGGAGCAGGGGCTACGAGCAGTACTTC. Translating it yields CATSRDRRSRGYEQYF.

The chain combines TRBV5-1 with TRBJ2-5, with D unclear. Germline CDR1 is SGHRS and CDR2 is YFSETQ. The CDR3 is made up of 15 amino acids. With 2 bases removed from V and 5 bases from J, the gap between germline ends came to 16 bases. CDR3 sequence: CASSLNPWALETQYF. DNA of the CDR3: TGCGCCAGCAGCTTAAACCCGTGGGCCTTGGAGACCCAGTACTTC. The whole variable domain, remainder taken from reference TRBV5-1 and TRBJ2-5, is KAGVTQTPRYLIKTRGQQVTLSCSPISGHRSVSWYQQTPGQGLQFLFEYFSETQRNKGNFPGRFSGRQFSNSRSEMNVSTLELGDSALYLCASSLNPWALETQYFGPGTRLLVL.

Concerning this clone: Germline and junction disagree at one end, which may indicate a read error. The J gene is TRBJ1-6, the V gene TRBV20-1; a possible D gene is TRBD1 (5 bases). The CDR3 spans 10 residues. Germline CDR1 DFQATT, CDR2 SNEGSKA (reference sequence). CDR3: CSASEGPLNF. Here the CDR3 DNA reads TGCAGTGCTTCGGAGGGACCTCTTAACTTT.

V usage is TRBV6-5 and J usage is TRBJ1-3, with D unresolved. V lost 4 bases and J 0 bases, leaving 7 bases between the germline ends. Germline-derived CDR1 and CDR2 are MNHEY and SVGAGI. This CDR3 contains 14 residues. DNA for the CDR3: TGTGCCAGCAGTTCTTATAGCTCTGGAAACACCATATATTTT. Amino acids: CASSSYSSGNTIYF.

The rearrangement links TRBV15 to TRBJ1-2, with TRBD1 matching over 8 bases. CDR3 length: 19 amino acids. Germline CDR1 LNHNV, CDR2 YYDKDF (reference sequence). Losses at the gene ends were 3 bases for V and 1 base for J; bases not matched to a gene: 16. In nucleotides, the CDR3 is TGTGCCACCAGCAGTAGATATTCAGGGGGCGAAGGGTTTAACTATGGCTACACCTTC. Its translation is CATSSRYSGGEGFNYGYTF.

This rearrangement joins TRBV5-6 to TRBJ2-7; 9 nucleotides match TRBD2. With V trimmed by 0 bases and J by 0 bases, 4 bases remained unmatched. The CDR3 contains 16 residues. Looked up from germline, CDR1 is SGHDT and CDR2 is YYEEEE. CDR3 sequence (DNA): TGTGCCAGCAGCTTGGTGACTAGCGGAAGCTCCTACGAGCAGTACTTC. It yields the protein CASSLVTSGSSYEQYF.

Comments on this clone: An end of the junction differs from the germline gene, which may be a read error. V and J are TRBV7-7 and TRBJ2-1; no clear D. The CDR3 contains 14 residues. Germline values: CDR1 SSHAT, CDR2 FNYEAQ (reference sequence). CDR3 sequence (DNA): TGTGCTAGCAGCTTAGGTGAGGTCTACAATGAGCAGTTCTTC. As protein: CASSLGEVYNEQFF. Full variable domain (missing parts from reference TRBV7-7 and TRBJ2-1): GAGVSQSPRYKVTKRGQDVTLRCDPISSHATLYWYQQALGQGPEFLTYFNYEAQPDKSGLPSDRFSAERPEGSISTLTIQRTEQRDSAMYRCASSLGEVYNEQFFGPGTRLTVL.

The chain combines TRBV6-5 with TRBJ2-1; weak D call: TRBD2 (5 bases). The CDR3 is 15 amino acids. Germline CDR1 and CDR2: MNHEY and SVGAGI. V gave up 2 bases and J gave up 4 bases, with 12 bases separating them. CDR3 protein: CASSYTRGGYNEQFF. CDR3 bases: TGTGCCAGCAGTTACACCCGGGGTGGGTACAATGAGCAGTTCTTC.

The gene calls are TRBV5-1 and TRBJ1-2; 7 nucleotides match TRBD1. This CDR3 region has 14 residues. Trimming cost V 4 bases and J 5 bases; bases outside gene matches: 8. In germline, CDR1 is SGHRS, CDR2 YFSETQ. The CDR3 sequence is CASSPHPGQYGYTF. The DNA of the CDR3 is TGCGCCAGCAGCCCTCACCCGGGACAGTATGGCTACACCTTC.

This clone was detected a few times. The rearrangement uses TRBV5-8 and TRBJ1-5, with D possibly matching TRBD1 (5 bases). CDR3 size: 14 residues. Germline V gives CDR1 SGHTS, CDR2 YDEGEE. The V end was cut by 0 bases, the J end by 5 bases, with 9 bases between. The CDR3, as DNA: TGTGCCAGCAGCTTGGCTTGGGGCGATCAGCCCCAGCATTTT. Protein sequence: CASSLAWGDQPQHF.

The chain links TRBV4-2 to TRBJ1-4; 7 bases are shared with TRBD1. V lost 0 bases, J lost 4 bases, and 20 bases stayed unmatched. This CDR3 contains 21 residues. Germline CDR1 is LGHNA and CDR2 is YNFKEQ. CDR3 loop: CASSQDPNHRGGGRFNEKLFF. The DNA for the CDR3 is TGTGCCAGCAGCCAAGATCCCAATCACAGGGGCGGGGGGAGGTTTAATGAAAAACTGTTTTTT.

The V gene is TRBV2, the J gene TRBJ1-4; weak D call: TRBD1 (6 bases). CDR3 length: 14 amino acids. CDR1 and CDR2 from the germline V gene are SNHLY and FYNNEI. V was cut by 2 bases and J by 10 bases, with 14 bases left in between. The DNA of the CDR3 is TGTGCCAGCAGTGAATCGGGGGGCAGCTTAAAACTGTTTTTT. It specifies CASSESGGSLKLFF.

The chain uses TRBV7-9 and TRBJ2-7; TRBD1 aligns across 7 bases. From germline, CDR1 is SEHNR and CDR2 FQNEAQ (reference sequence). After removal of 5 bases from V and 5 bases from J, the junction contained 6 bases not matched to a gene. This CDR3 comprises 13 residues. The CDR3 loop reads CASSQQGRDEQYF. Written as DNA, the CDR3 is TGTGCCAGCAGCCAACAGGGGAGAGACGAGCAGTACTTC.

The V and J genes are TRBV28 and TRBJ2-2, with TRBD2 identical over 8 bases. This CDR3 comprises 13 residues. Germline CDR1 reads MDHEN; CDR2 reads SYDVKM. V was clipped by 11 bases and J by 0 bases; unmatched bases: 2. CDR3 sequence reads: CALAGSNTGELFF. In DNA form, the CDR3 reads TGTGCCTTAGCGGGGTCGAACACCGGGGAGCTGTTTTTT.

CDR3 loop: CASSYRGPDSYEQYF. The CDR3, as DNA: TGTGCCAGCAGTTATAGGGGCCCGGACTCCTACGAGCAGTACTTC. This chain connects TRBV11-2 to TRBJ2-7, with D possibly matching TRBD1 (5 bases). V was trimmed by 6 bases and J by 0 bases, leaving 15 bases between them. The CDR3 spans 15 residues. Germline V gene data show CDR1 as SGHAT and CDR2 as FQNNGV. The full variable domain, with the rest looked up from reference TRBV11-2 and TRBJ2-7, is EAGVAQSPRYKIIEKRQSVAFWCNPISGHATLYWYQQILGQGPKLLIQFQNNGVVDDSQLPKDRFSAERLKGVDSTLKIQPAKLEDSAVYLCASSYRGPDSYEQYFGPGTRLTVT.